This is a list of T cell receptor beta chains from one sample in a study of PD-1 blockade in classical Hodgkin lymphoma. Libraries were prepared by immunoSEQ multiplex PCR; TCRdb keeps only in-frame clonotypes and omits some of them. The table lists some 93,000 clones, more than 90% of them singletons. The input for sequencing was peripheral blood mononuclear cells (PBMCs), taken at baseline. The receptor source for this set is a human donor with classical Hodgkin lymphoma. CDR3s include the opening cysteine and the closing phenylalanine or tryptophan. Each record gives: V gene, J gene, clone size, CDR3 protein. Clone size is given for some rows only: seen once, a few or many times, or a class if the clone is expanded.

>TRBV5-3|TRBJ1-2|.
CARSLSRQRSYGYTF
>TRBV7-2|TRBJ2-3|.
CASSLAVATDTQYF
>TRBV28|TRBJ2-7|.
CASSPPLGGGLYEQYF
>TRBV19|TRBJ1-4|.
CASTHTGTGAEKLFF
>TRBV18|TRBJ2-3|once
CASSPSIYKPDTQYF
>TRBV6-1|TRBJ1-5|.
CASRKEGERPQHF
>TRBV2|TRBJ1-6|.
CASSEGQGNSPLHF
>TRBV5-1|TRBJ1-2|.
CASSPGQGGGYTF
>TRBV2|TRBJ2-2|.
CATILTGPNTGELFF
>TRBV4-2|TRBJ2-3|.
CASSQEATSGRGTQYF
>TRBV2|TRBJ1-5|.
CASRGRTGGRQPQHF
>TRBV6-6|TRBJ1-3|.
CASSGDRVSGNTIYF
>TRBV6-6|TRBJ2-7|.
CASTDGFSYEQYF
>TRBV5-1|TRBJ1-2|.
CASSLLARDENGYTF
>TRBV7-3|TRBJ1-2|.
CASSLLGRGYTF
>TRBV5-4|TRBJ2-7|.
CASSLTTAEYEQYF
>TRBV28|TRBJ1-5|.
CASSPPRVMSQHF
>TRBV7-9|TRBJ2-6|.
CASSLEAYRASGANVLTF
>TRBV28|TRBJ2-7|.
CASSSPDGRYEQYF
>TRBV5-5|TRBJ2-7|.
CASSPSQSYEQYF
>TRBV5-6|TRBJ2-3|.
CASSFRGSSTDTQYF
>TRBV6-5|TRBJ1-1|.
CASRWSRNTEAFF
>TRBV19|TRBJ2-2|.
CASSILGRVKNTGELFF
>TRBV7-9|TRBJ2-1|.
CASSSALAGGPNEQFF
>TRBV9|TRBJ2-1|once
CASTRGRSSYNEQFF
>TRBV7-9|TRBJ2-2|.
CASSRGGGELFF
>TRBV9|TRBJ2-2|.
CASSVRLGLNTGELFF
>TRBV18|TRBJ2-2|.
CASSPRGTDTGELFF
>TRBV7-8|TRBJ2-1|.
CASSVRTSGYNEQFF
>TRBV5-4|TRBJ2-1|.
CASSSLAGGYNEQFF